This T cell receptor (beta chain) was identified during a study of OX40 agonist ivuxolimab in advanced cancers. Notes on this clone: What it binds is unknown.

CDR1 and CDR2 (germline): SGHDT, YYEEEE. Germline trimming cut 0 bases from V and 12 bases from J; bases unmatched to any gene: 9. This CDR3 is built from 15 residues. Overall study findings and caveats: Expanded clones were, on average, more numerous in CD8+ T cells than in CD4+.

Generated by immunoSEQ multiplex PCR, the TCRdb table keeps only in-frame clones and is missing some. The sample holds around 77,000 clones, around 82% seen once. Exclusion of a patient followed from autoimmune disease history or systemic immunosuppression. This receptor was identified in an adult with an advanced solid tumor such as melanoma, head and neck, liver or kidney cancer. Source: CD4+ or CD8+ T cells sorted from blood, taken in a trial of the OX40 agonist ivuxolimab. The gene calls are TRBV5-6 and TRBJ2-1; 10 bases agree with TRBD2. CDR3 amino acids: CASSLGGTSVTRQFF. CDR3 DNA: TGTGCCAGCAGCTTGGGCGGGACTAGCGTTACTAGGCAGTTCTTC.